Given below is one T cell receptor (beta chain) in context. The antigen is unknown. The CDR3 totals 13 residues. The V and J ends lost 3 bases and 7 bases respectively, with 15 bases between them. The germline V gene encodes CDR1 SQVTM and CDR2 ANQGSEA. This specimen belongs to a study of T cells in localized non-small cell lung cancer. Study-wide findings and caveats: Density of T cells in blood, when higher, went with longer overall survival. Highest T cell clonality was seen in uninvolved adjacent lung, surpassing that measured in tumor. Only one tumor region went through sequencing, so heterogeneity may still be there. Researchers found a median around 57 of the top 100 tumor clones in adjacent lung.

Libraries were prepared by immunoSEQ multiplex PCR; TCRdb keeps only in-frame clonotypes and omits some of them. This table has several thousand clones, around nine tenths appearing once. Sequences were derived from peripheral blood, sampled before any cancer treatment. The rearrangement uses TRBV29-1 and TRBJ2-5; D is possibly TRBD2 (6 bases). The TCR was taken from a female donor of 60 years or more with stage II squamous cell lung carcinoma. The CDR3 region has the DNA TGCAGCGTTGATGGCGCGGGGCCAGCGACCCAGTACTTC. Its translation: CSVDGAGPATQYF.